The 21 T cell receptor beta chains below all came from one sample that was sequenced in a study of cytomegalovirus exposure and HLA in healthy donors. The primer mix had 60 Vbeta and 13 Jbeta primers. Libraries were prepared by immunoSEQ multiplex PCR; TCRdb keeps only in-frame clonotypes and omits some of them. The sample includes about 61,000 clones, under 85% of them seen just once. The sample taken for sequencing was PBMCs. These receptors were taken from a man between 45 and 60 years old in good health and CMV-seropositive.

This clone was counted once. The chain combines TRBV6-1 with TRBJ2-3; D is undetermined. CDR3 length equals 13 residues. With 7 bases removed from V and 4 bases from J, the gap between germline ends came to 12 bases. Per the germline V gene, CDR1 is MNHNS and CDR2 is SASEGT. In DNA form, the CDR3 reads TGTGCCAGCAATATTCTAGAATCAGATACGCAGTATTTT. Translated, it gives CASNILESDTQYF.

The genes are TRBV30 and TRBJ2-7, with D tentatively TRBD1 (5 bases). The V end was cut by 0 bases, the J end by 6 bases, with 18 bases between. The CDR3 has 15 residues. CDR1 is GTSNPN, CDR2 SVGIG, per germline (reference sequence). CDR3 region: CAWSVRQGGLGEQYF. CDR3 sequence (DNA): TGTGCCTGGAGTGTACGGCAGGGTGGATTGGGCGAGCAGTACTTC.

The CDR3 nucleotides are TGTGCCAGCGCCTCCGGAGGTAACCCAAACATTCAGTACTTC. This encodes CASASGGNPNIQYF. The genes are TRBV6-1 and TRBJ2-4; perhaps TRBD2 as D (5 bases). CDR1 and CDR2 from the germline V gene are MNHNS and SASEGT. This CDR3 region has 14 residues. V was shortened by 8 bases and J by 6 bases, with 17 bases between the two germline ends.

This clone was detected a few times. This chain joins TRBV7-2 and TRBJ1-4, with TRBD1 as a possible D gene (5 bases). Germline CDR1 and CDR2: SGHTA and FQGNSA. The CDR3 totals 15 residues. V was pared by 5 bases and J by 4 bases, with 14 bases between. This chain's CDR3 is CASSDVRQINEKLFF. Written as DNA, the CDR3 is TGTGCCAGCAGCGATGTAAGACAGATTAATGAAAAACTGTTTTTT.

The J gene is TRBJ1-1, the V gene TRBV11-2; the match to TRBD1 covers 7 bases. Germline V lookup: CDR1 SGHAT, CDR2 FQNNGV. The junction had 7 bases not matched to a gene; V was cut back by 2 bases and J by 1 base. The CDR3 extends over 16 amino acids. The CDR3: CASSLPRQGQNTEAFF. DNA of the CDR3: TGTGCCAGCAGCTTACCCCGACAGGGACAGAACACTGAAGCTTTCTTT.

CDR3 nucleotide sequence: TGTGCCAGCACTGGACAGGCCTACGAGCAGTACTTC. Protein: CASTGQAYEQYF. The rearrangement uses TRBV6-1 and TRBJ2-7; 7 bases align to TRBD1. The germline gives CDR1 MNHNS, CDR2 SASEGT. The length of the CDR3 is 12 residues. The trim removed 7 bases at V and 2 bases at J, leaving 2 bases unmatched.

Only one count was recorded for this clone. V is TRBV30 and J is TRBJ1-2, with TRBD1 as a possible D gene (5 bases). The CDR3 has 15 amino acids. CDR1 and CDR2 (germline): GTSNPN, SVGIG (reference sequence). Trimming stripped 0 bases from V and 0 bases from J, with 11 bases between. CDR3: CAWSVPGNANYGYTF. DNA for the CDR3: TGTGCCTGGAGTGTACCAGGGAACGCTAACTATGGCTACACCTTC.

This chain uses TRBV18 with TRBJ2-1; the match to TRBD2 covers 9 bases. V lost 5 bases and J lost 0; bases outside the gene matches: 5. Germline CDR1 is KGHSH and CDR2 is LQKENI. This CDR3 region has 16 residues. The CDR3, as DNA: TGTGCCAGCTCATCTAGCGGGACACGCTCCTACAATGAGCAGTTCTTC. Protein product: CASSSSGTRSYNEQFF.

V is TRBV14 and J is TRBJ2-2; no reliable D call. The V gene lost 0 bases and the J gene lost 8 bases, with 13 bases spanning the gap. CDR1 is SGHDN and CDR2 is FVKESK in the germline V gene. This CDR3 is built from 15 residues. The CDR3 sequence is CASSQDANSLGELFF. The DNA of the CDR3 is TGTGCCAGCAGCCAAGATGCGAACTCCCTAGGGGAGCTGTTTTTT.

The chain carries TRBV6-5 and TRBJ1-1, with D unresolved. CDR3 length equals 14 residues. Germline V gene sequence: CDR1 MNHEY, CDR2 SVGAGI. The V end was cut by 0 bases, the J end by 2 bases, with 7 bases between. CDR3: CASSYSRGNTEAFF. CDR3 bases: TGTGCCAGCAGTTACTCGCGCGGCAACACTGAAGCTTTCTTT.

Concerning this clone itself: The junction and the germline gene differ at one end; a read error may be behind it. The sample carries other DNA sequences with the same CDR3. The chain joins TRBV6-5 to TRBJ1-4, with D unresolved. Germline CDR1 and CDR2: MNHEY and SVGAGI. CDR3 size: 14 residues. CDR3 DNA sequence: TGTGCCAGCAGACTTCTAGCAACTAATGAAAAGCTGTTTTTT. Amino acids: CASRLLATNEKLFF.

The chain joins TRBV6-6 to TRBJ2-3; TRBD1 aligns across 7 bases. J gave up 1 base and V 6 bases, and 7 bases lay outside the gene matches. Germline V lookup: CDR1 MNHNY, CDR2 SVGAGI (reference sequence). This CDR3 is 15 amino acids long. CDR3 coding DNA: TGTGCCAGCAGCCCACAGGGGAGAGGCACAGATACGCAGTATTTT. Its protein product is CASSPQGRGTDTQYF.

The V call is TRBV27, the J call TRBJ2-3, with a tentative D call TRBD2 (5 bases). Germline loops: CDR1 MNHEY, CDR2 SMNVEV (reference sequence). This CDR3 is built from 12 residues. The V end was cut by 10 bases, the J end by 4 bases, with 12 bases between. The DNA for the CDR3 is TGTGCCACAGGCCTTAGCGCAGATACGCAGTATTTT. As protein: CATGLSADTQYF.

This rearrangement joins TRBV18 to TRBJ1-4; a weak D match, TRBD1 (5 bases). V lost 5 bases and J lost 0, with 10 bases in between. The germline CDR1 and CDR2 sequences are KGHSH and LQKENI. There are 15 residues in the CDR3. Here the CDR3 DNA reads TGTGCCAGCTCAAGAGACAGTTCAACTAATGAAAAACTGTTTTTT. Encoded protein: CASSRDSSTNEKLFF.

The chain combines TRBV29-1 with TRBJ1-4; perhaps TRBD1 as D (5 bases). CDR1 is SQVTM, CDR2 ANQGSEA, per germline. V was clipped by 4 bases and J by 8 bases, with 8 bases between them. This CDR3 has 11 amino acids. The CDR3 sequence is CSVGEGEKLFF. The DNA for the CDR3 is TGCAGCGTTGGGGAGGGGGAAAAACTGTTTTTT.

The rearrangement joins TRBV28 to TRBJ2-7; 9 bases fit TRBD2. This CDR3 is built from 14 residues. J lost 7 bases, V lost 8 bases, and 12 bases had no gene match. The germline V gene encodes CDR1 MDHEN and CDR2 SYDVKM. DNA of the CDR3: TGTGCCAGCCGCGGGGCGGGAGGGCCGAAAGAGCAGTACTTC. This translates into CASRGAGGPKEQYF. Filled out from reference TRBV28 and TRBJ2-7, the complete variable domain reads DVKVTQSSRYLVKRTGEKVFLECVQDMDHENMFWYRQDPGLGLRLIYFSYDVKMKEKGDIPEGYSVSREKKERFSLILESASTNQTSMYLCASRGAGGPKEQYFGPGTRLTVT.

The CDR3 DNA reads TGTGCCAGCTTATCGGTAGCGGGAGGGGTTACGCAGTATTTT. Translating it yields CASLSVAGGVTQYF. The chain links TRBV6-5 to TRBJ2-3; 11 nucleotides agree with TRBD2. CDR3 length equals 14 residues. V was clipped by 8 bases and J by 8 bases; unmatched bases: 9. Germline assignment: CDR1 MNHEY and CDR2 SVGAGI.

V and J are TRBV9 and TRBJ1-3; 7 nucleotides agree with TRBD1. Germline loops: CDR1 SGDLS, CDR2 YYNGEE. V trimming: 4 bases; J trimming: 0 bases; junction bases outside the gene matches: 4. This CDR3 is 15 amino acids long. The CDR3 coding sequence is TGTGCCAGCAGCATCCGACAGGGCTCTGGAAACACCATATATTTT. Its protein is CASSIRQGSGNTIYF.

Details on this clone: Other DNA sequences of this sample code for an identical CDR3. In DNA, the CDR3 is TGTGCCAGCAGCTTGGGCGACCGGGTTGATAATACGCAGTATTTT. Its translation: CASSLGDRVDNTQYF. The J gene is TRBJ2-3, the V gene TRBV5-6; D is ambiguous. The length of the CDR3 is 15 residues. Deletions cut 0 bases from V and 7 bases from J, with 15 bases between. From germline, CDR1 is SGHDT and CDR2 YYEEEE.

The chain couples TRBV6-5 to TRBJ1-2; no firm D call. CDR3 length: 15 amino acids. CDR1 is MNHEY and CDR2 is SVGAGI in the germline V gene. Trimming pared 2 bases from V and 3 bases from J, leaving 13 bases between. CDR3 nucleotide sequence: TGTGCCAGCAGTTACGTAGGAGGGAGTGACTATGGCTACACCTTC. Its protein product is CASSYVGGSDYGYTF.

This clone has only a few counts. V is TRBV7-2 and J is TRBJ2-1; 9 bases line up with TRBD2. V gave up 3 bases and J gave up 8 bases; unmatched junction bases: 8. CDR3 size: 15 residues. Germline V lookup: CDR1 SGHTA, CDR2 FQGNSA. The chain's CDR3 is CASSFGGGAFDEQFF. The CDR3 region has the DNA TGTGCCAGCAGCTTTGGCGGGGGGGCTTTTGATGAGCAGTTCTTC.